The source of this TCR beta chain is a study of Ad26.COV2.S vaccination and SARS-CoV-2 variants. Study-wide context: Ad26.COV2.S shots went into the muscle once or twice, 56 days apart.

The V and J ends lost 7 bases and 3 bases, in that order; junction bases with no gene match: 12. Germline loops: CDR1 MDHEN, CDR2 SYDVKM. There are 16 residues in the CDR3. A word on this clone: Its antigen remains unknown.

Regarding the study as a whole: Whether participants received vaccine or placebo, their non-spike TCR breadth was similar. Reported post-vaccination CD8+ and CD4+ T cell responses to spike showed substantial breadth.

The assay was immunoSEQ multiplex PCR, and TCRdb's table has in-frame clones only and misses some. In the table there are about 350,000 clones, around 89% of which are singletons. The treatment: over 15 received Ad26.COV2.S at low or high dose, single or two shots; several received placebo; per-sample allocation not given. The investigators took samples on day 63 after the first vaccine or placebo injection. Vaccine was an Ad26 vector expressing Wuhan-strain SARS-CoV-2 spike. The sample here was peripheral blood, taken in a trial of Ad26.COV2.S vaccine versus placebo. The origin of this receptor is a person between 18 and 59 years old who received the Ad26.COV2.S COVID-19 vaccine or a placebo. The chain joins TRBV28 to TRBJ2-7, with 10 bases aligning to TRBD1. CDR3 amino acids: CASKRLTGGGFYEQYF. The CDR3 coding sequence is TGTGCCAGCAAACGACTGACAGGGGGCGGGTTCTACGAGCAGTACTTC.